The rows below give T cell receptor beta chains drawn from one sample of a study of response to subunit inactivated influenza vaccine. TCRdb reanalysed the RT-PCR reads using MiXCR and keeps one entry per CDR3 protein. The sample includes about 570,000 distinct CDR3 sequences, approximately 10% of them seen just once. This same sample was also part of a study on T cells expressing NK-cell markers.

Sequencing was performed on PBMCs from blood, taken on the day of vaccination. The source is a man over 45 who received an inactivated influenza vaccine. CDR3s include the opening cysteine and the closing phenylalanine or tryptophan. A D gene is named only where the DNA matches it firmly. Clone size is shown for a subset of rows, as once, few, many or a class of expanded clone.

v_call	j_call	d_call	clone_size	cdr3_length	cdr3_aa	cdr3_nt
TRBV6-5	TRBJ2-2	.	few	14	CASSYSPVTGELFF	TGTGCCAGCAGTTATTCCCCGGTCACCGGGGAGCTGTTTTTT
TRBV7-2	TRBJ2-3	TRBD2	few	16	CASSLALAGGLDTQYF	TGTGCCAGCAGCTTAGCACTAGCGGGAGGTTTAGATACGCAGTATTTT
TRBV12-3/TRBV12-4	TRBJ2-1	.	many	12	CASSPGGGEQFF	TGTGCCAGCAGTCCTGGAGGGGGCGAGCAGTTCTTC
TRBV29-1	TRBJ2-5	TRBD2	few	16	CSVEKGRRENRETQYF	TGCAGCGTTGAAAAGGGTAGGCGGGAGAATAGAGAGACCCAGTACTTC
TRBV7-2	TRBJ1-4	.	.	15	CASSQQGEKNEKLFF	TGTGCCAGCAGCCAACAGGGAGAGAAGAATGAAAAACTGTTTTTT
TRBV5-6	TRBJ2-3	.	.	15	CASSAPLRDLDTQYF	TGTGCCAGCAGCGCCCCGTTGCGCGACCTGGATACGCAGTATTTT
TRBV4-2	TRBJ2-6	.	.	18	CASSQLTTISSGANVLTF	TGTGCCAGCAGCCAACTCACGACGATTAGCTCTGGGGCCAACGTCCTGACTTTC
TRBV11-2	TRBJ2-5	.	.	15	CASSLTSVGGQTQYF	TGTGCCAGCAGCTTAACTTCAGTCGGCGGGCAGACCCAGTACTTC
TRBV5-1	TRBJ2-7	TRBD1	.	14	CASSLPGGWYEQYF	TGCGCCAGCAGCCTTCCAGGGGGATGGTACGAGCAGTACTTC
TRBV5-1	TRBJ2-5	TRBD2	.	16	CASSQDFAGGRETQYF	TGCGCCAGCAGCCAGGACTTTGCGGGGGGGCGTGAGACCCAGTACTTC
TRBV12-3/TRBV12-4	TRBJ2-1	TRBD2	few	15	CASSFQLAGVDEQFF	TGTGCCAGCAGTTTCCAACTAGCGGGAGTTGATGAGCAGTTCTTC
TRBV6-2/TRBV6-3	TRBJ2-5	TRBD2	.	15	CASSYGTSLAGTQYF	TGTGCCAGCAGTTATGGGACTAGCCTTGCTGGGACCCAGTACTTC
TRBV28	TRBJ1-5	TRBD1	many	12	CASSLNHRGTHF	TGTGCCAGCAGCCTAAACCACAGGGGGACGCATTTT
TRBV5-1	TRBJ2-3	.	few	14	CASSSGAPTDTQYF	TGCGCCAGCAGCTCCGGGGCCCCCACAGATACGCAGTATTTT
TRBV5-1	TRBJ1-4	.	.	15	CASSVGGGLNEKLFF	TGCGCCAGCAGTGTCGGTGGAGGCCTTAATGAAAAACTGTTTTTT
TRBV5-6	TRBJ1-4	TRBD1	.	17	CASSSIGGGSTNEKLFF	TGTGCCAGCAGCTCGATTGGAGGGGGCTCAACTAATGAAAAACTGTTTTTT
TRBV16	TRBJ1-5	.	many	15	CASKPRGKGNQPQHF	TGTGCCAGCAAACCTCGGGGAAAAGGCAATCAGCCCCAGCATTTT
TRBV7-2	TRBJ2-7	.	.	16	CASSLDRGGHSGEQYF	TGTGCCAGCAGCTTAGATAGGGGGGGCCACTCTGGCGAGCAGTACTTC
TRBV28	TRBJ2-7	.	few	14	CASTGRPLSYEQYF	TGTGCCAGCACCGGACGTCCGCTATCCTACGAGCAGTACTTC
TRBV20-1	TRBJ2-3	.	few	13	CSARERVTDTQYF	TGCAGTGCTAGAGAGCGGGTCACAGATACGCAGTATTTT
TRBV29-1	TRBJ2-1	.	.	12	CSVEDNGNEQFF	TGCAGCGTTGAAGATAATGGGAATGAGCAGTTCTTC
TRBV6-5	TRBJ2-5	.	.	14	CASSYDRAGWPQYF	TGTGCCAGCAGTTACGACCGGGCAGGGTGGCCCCAGTACTTC
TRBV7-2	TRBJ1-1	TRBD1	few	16	CASSLQWTGLSAEAFF	TGTGCCAGCAGCTTACAATGGACAGGGTTAAGCGCTGAAGCTTTCTTT
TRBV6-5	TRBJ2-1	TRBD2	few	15	CASSYSAGPYNEQFF	TGTGCCAGCAGTTACTCAGCGGGGCCCTACAATGAGCAGTTCTTC
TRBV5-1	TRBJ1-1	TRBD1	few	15	CASSTHRGQDTEAFF	TGCGCCAGCAGCACTCACAGGGGGCAGGACACTGAAGCTTTCTTT
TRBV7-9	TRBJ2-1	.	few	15	CASSHSVVGRHEQFF	TGTGCCAGCAGCCACTCCGTCGTGGGGAGACATGAGCAGTTCTTC
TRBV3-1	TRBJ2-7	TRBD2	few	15	CASSRTSGGTYEQYF	TGTGCCAGCAGCCGGACTAGCGGGGGTACCTACGAGCAGTACTTC
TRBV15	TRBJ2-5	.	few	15	CATSRDPTTGETQYF	TGTGCCACCAGCAGAGACCCGACAACCGGGGAGACCCAGTACTTC
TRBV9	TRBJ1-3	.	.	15	CASSVEMSSGNTIYF	TGTGCCAGCAGCGTAGAGATGAGCTCTGGAAACACCATATATTTT
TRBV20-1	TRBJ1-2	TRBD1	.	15	CSARKTGVVNYGYTF	TGCAGTGCTAGAAAGACAGGGGTAGTTAACTATGGCTACACCTTC
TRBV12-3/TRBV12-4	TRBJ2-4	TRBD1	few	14	CASSLTDRGDIQYF	TGTGCCAGCAGTTTAACGGACAGGGGGGACATTCAGTACTTC
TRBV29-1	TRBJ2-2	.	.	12	CSVYIRAGELFF	TGCAGCGTTTATATTAGGGCCGGGGAGCTGTTTTTT
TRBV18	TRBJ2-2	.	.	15	CASSPRQEATGELFF	TGTGCCAGCTCACCCCGACAGGAGGCCACCGGGGAGCTGTTTTTT
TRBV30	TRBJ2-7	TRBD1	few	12	CAWDRVGAEQYF	TGTGCCTGGGACAGGGTCGGTGCCGAGCAGTACTTC
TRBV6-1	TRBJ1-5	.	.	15	CASLPNFGGNQPQHF	TGTGCCAGCCTACCGAATTTTGGGGGAAATCAGCCCCAGCATTTT
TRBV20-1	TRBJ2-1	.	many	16	CSAREEGTTTYNEQFF	TGCAGTGCTAGAGAAGAGGGGACGACGACCTACAATGAGCAGTTCTTC
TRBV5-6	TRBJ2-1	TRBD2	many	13	CASSTGTRDEQFF	TGTGCCAGCAGCACCGGGACTAGAGATGAGCAGTTCTTC
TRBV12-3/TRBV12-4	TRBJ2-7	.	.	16	CASSPTPPTSSYEQYF	TGTGCCAGCAGCCCCACCCCCCCTACTAGCTCCTACGAGCAGTACTTC
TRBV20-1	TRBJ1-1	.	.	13	CSATGWEKTEAFF	TGCAGTGCTACAGGGTGGGAGAAAACTGAAGCTTTCTTT
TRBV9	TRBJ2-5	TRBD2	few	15	CASSVSSGAQETQYF	TGTGCCAGCAGCGTATCTAGCGGGGCACAAGAGACCCAGTACTTC
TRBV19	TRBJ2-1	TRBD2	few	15	CASSIASGIGNEQFF	TGTGCCAGTAGTATCGCTAGCGGGATTGGGAATGAGCAGTTCTTC
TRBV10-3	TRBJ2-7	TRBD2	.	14	CAISRTSGPYEQYF	TGTGCCATCTCCCGGACTAGCGGTCCCTACGAGCAGTACTTC
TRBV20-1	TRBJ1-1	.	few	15	CSADLREVEATEAFF	TGCAGTGCAGATCTCAGGGAAGTTGAGGCCACTGAAGCTTTCTTT
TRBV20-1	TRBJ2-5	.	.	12	CSARGGLAGQYF	TGCAGTGCTAGGGGGGGGCTAGCAGGCCAGTACTTC
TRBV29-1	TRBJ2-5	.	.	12	CSVRGLRETQYF	TGCAGCGTTAGGGGACTTCGAGAGACCCAGTACTTC
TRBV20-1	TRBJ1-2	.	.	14	CSASGPGAKGSYTF	TGCAGTGCTTCAGGGCCAGGGGCCAAAGGATCCTACACCTTC
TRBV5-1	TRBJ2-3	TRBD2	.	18	CASSLAAGGLPSTDTQYF	TGCGCCAGCAGCTTGGCGGCGGGGGGGCTCCCGAGCACAGATACGCAGTATTTT
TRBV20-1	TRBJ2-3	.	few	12	CSATPGADTQYF	TGCAGTGCTACTCCAGGGGCAGATACGCAGTATTTT
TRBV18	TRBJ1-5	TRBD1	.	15	CASSPRGRSNQPQHF	TGTGCCAGCTCACCCAGGGGGAGAAGCAATCAGCCCCAGCATTTT
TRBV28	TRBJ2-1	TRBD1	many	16	CASSFDRVSSYNEQFF	TGTGCCAGCAGCTTCGACAGGGTGAGCTCCTACAATGAGCAGTTCTTC
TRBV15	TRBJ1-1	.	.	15	CATSREVGKNTEAFF	TGTGCCACCAGCAGAGAAGTAGGGAAGAACACTGAAGCTTTCTTT
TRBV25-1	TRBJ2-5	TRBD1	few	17	CASGTDRGLFSGETQYF	TGTGCCAGCGGAACGGACAGGGGGCTGTTCAGTGGTGAGACCCAGTACTTC
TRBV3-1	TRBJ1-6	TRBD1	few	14	CASSLRDSHSPLHF	TGTGCCAGCAGCCTCCGGGACAGCCATTCACCCCTCCACTTT
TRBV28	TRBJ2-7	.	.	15	CASSGGSDFFYEQYF	TGTGCCAGCAGCGGCGGGTCCGATTTCTTCTACGAGCAGTACTTC
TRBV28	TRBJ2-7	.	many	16	CASSFTIQGPYYEQYF	TGTGCCAGCAGTTTTACCATACAGGGTCCCTACTACGAGCAGTACTTC